The entry below describes one TCR beta chain. This record belongs to a study of blood T cell repertoires in COVID-19. Study-level background: Some COVID-19 samples were acute and others convalescent; all came from the United States, Italy and Spain. T cells, B-cell-depleted T cells, or PBMCs supplied cDNA or gDNA.

The germline CDR1 and CDR2 sequences are SGHRS and YFSETQ. This CDR3 comprises 16 residues. Trimming cost V 4 bases and J 8 bases; bases outside gene matches: 15. In the original analysis: Scientists estimated how many nucleated cells there were by amplifying reference gene primers. Profiling relied on immunoSEQ multiplex PCR, and the TCRdb table lists in-frame clones only, not all of them. V, J and clone size are those of that table, while D and trimming were read from the DNA. The sample holds about 39,000 clones, approximately 80% seen once. The sequence was obtained from a man in his 60s in a cohort sampled during active COVID-19. The chain uses TRBV5-1 and TRBJ1-2, with 9 bases aligning to TRBD1. Sequencing used peripheral blood. The CDR3 sequence is CASSLGSGTGLGGYTF. Written as DNA, the CDR3 is TGCGCCAGCAGCCTCGGGTCCGGGACAGGGCTTGGAGGCTACACCTTC.